The rows below give T cell receptor beta chains drawn from one sample of a study of blood T cell repertoires in COVID-19. This table comes from immunoSEQ multiplex PCR, and its TCRdb copy is limited to in-frame clones, with some not included. The sample includes fewer than 100,000 clones, less than 90% of them seen just once. Sequencing was done on a sample of peripheral blood. These receptors all stem from a man aged 60 to 69 with acute or convalescent COVID-19. The CDR3 runs from the conserved cysteine through the conserved F or W. D genes are given only for firm matches. Rows may omit the clone size; those that give it use once, few, many or a size class.

abundance	d_gene	j_gene	v_gene	CDR3aa	CDR3nt
NA	TRBD2	TRBJ2-3	TRBV3-1/TRBV3-2	CASSHASGRGTDTQYF	TGTGCCAGCAGCCACGCTAGCGGGCGAGGCACAGATACGCAGTATTTT
NA	NA	TRBJ2-2	TRBV6-1	CASSALAGVVDTGELFF	TGTGCCAGCAGTGCATTGGCCGGAGTGGTTGACACCGGGGAGCTGTTTTTT
NA	NA	TRBJ2-1	TRBV7-9	CATGGWGGGNEQFF	TGTGCCACCGGTGGGTGGGGAGGAGGCAATGAGCAGTTCTTC
few	TRBD1	TRBJ1-6	TRBV6-6	CASTAEGANSPLHF	TGTGCCAGCACCGCGGAGGGGGCTAATTCACCCCTCCACTTT
NA	NA	TRBJ1-4	TRBV5-1	CASSLGGGEKLFF	TGCGCCAGCAGCTTGGGAGGGGGTGAAAAACTGTTTTTT
NA	TRBD1	TRBJ1-2	TRBV12-3/TRBV12-4	CASSGTENYGYTF	TGTGCCAGCAGCGGGACAGAGAACTATGGCTACACCTTC
NA	TRBD2	TRBJ2-1	TRBV18	CASSPASGSPISYNEQFF	TGTGCCAGCTCACCGGCTAGCGGCTCGCCTATTTCCTACAATGAGCAGTTCTTC
NA	TRBD2	TRBJ2-1	TRBV3-1/TRBV3-2	CASSPLLGLGSYNEQFF	TGTGCCAGCAGCCCCCTTTTGGGACTAGGTTCCTACAATGAGCAGTTCTTC
few	NA	TRBJ2-7	TRBV5-5	CASSLDSGPLQEQYF	TGTGCCAGCAGCTTGGATAGTGGGCCTCTTCAAGAGCAGTACTTC
NA	TRBD1	TRBJ2-7	TRBV6-5	CASSQGQGASYEQYF	TGTGCCAGCAGTCAGGGGCAGGGGGCCTCCTACGAGCAGTACTTC
once	NA	TRBJ2-7	TRBV20-1	CSASFSGVHEQYF	TGCAGTGCTAGTTTTTCAGGGGTCCACGAGCAGTACTTC
NA	NA	TRBJ2-7	TRBV2	CATLDKSYEQYF	TGTGCCACCTTAGACAAGTCCTACGAGCAGTACTTC
NA	NA	TRBJ1-1	TRBV6-5	CASRALGETEAFF	TGTGCCAGCAGGGCTCTAGGGGAAACTGAAGCTTTCTTT
NA	NA	TRBJ1-2	TRBV11-2	CASSLGRTRNYGYTF	TGTGCCAGCAGCTTAGGTAGGACAAGAAACTATGGCTACACCTTC
NA	NA	TRBJ2-7	TRBV7-9	CASSPEAVSSYEQYF	TGTGCCAGCAGCCCCGAGGCGGTTAGCTCCTACGAGCAGTACTTC
NA	NA	TRBJ2-3	TRBV24-1	CATSDAGLDTQYF	TGTGCCACCAGTGATGCGGGACTCGATACGCAGTATTTT
few	TRBD1	TRBJ2-1	TRBV24-1	CATSDHRGNEQFF	TGTGCCACCAGTGATCACAGGGGTAATGAGCAGTTCTTC
NA	NA	TRBJ2-1	TRBV7-6	CASSPRQFF	TGTGCCAGCAGCCCTCGGCAGTTCTTC
once	TRBD1	TRBJ2-3	TRBV7-2	CASSITTGGGADTQYF	TGTGCCAGCAGCATAACAACAGGGGGCGGCGCAGATACGCAGTATTTT
few	TRBD2	TRBJ2-3	TRBV16	CASSQLAGEDTDTQYF	TGTGCCAGCAGCCAGTTAGCGGGGGAAGACACAGATACGCAGTATTTT
NA	TRBD1	TRBJ2-3	TRBV3-1/TRBV3-2	CASSRRGQGKGTQYF	TGTGCCAGCAGCCGCCGGGGACAGGGAAAAGGTACGCAGTATTTT
NA	TRBD1	TRBJ2-7	TRBV27	CASSPDRAGYEQYF	TGTGCCAGCAGTCCGGACAGGGCAGGCTACGAGCAGTACTTC
NA	NA	TRBJ1-5	TRBV19	CASSREGTGSQPQHF	TGTGCCAGTAGTAGGGAGGGAACAGGCTCTCAGCCCCAGCATTTT
NA	TRBD1	TRBJ2-7	TRBV10-2	CASRPGQQGREQYF	TGCGCCAGCAGACCGGGACAGCAAGGGCGGGAGCAGTACTTC
NA	NA	TRBJ2-2	TRBV2	CATLKGGGVGTGELFF	TGTGCCACCCTCAAAGGGGGAGGGGTGGGAACCGGGGAGCTGTTTTTT
NA	NA	TRBJ1-2	TRBV3-1/TRBV3-2	CASSQVTGGYGYTF	TGTGCCAGCAGCCAAGTGACAGGTGGCTATGGCTACACCTTC
NA	NA	TRBJ1-4	TRBV5-4	CASSLAGSGEKLFF	TGTGCCAGCAGCTTGGCGGGGAGTGGAGAAAAACTGTTTTTT
NA	NA	TRBJ2-1	TRBV18	CASSPLERGEQFF	TGTGCCAGCTCACCACTGGAAAGGGGTGAGCAGTTCTTC
once	NA	TRBJ2-1	TRBV4-3	CASSQDWSQNNEQFF	TGCGCCAGCAGCCAAGATTGGAGCCAGAACAATGAGCAGTTCTTC
NA	NA	TRBJ1-2	TRBV27	CASGRPYGGYTF	TGTGCCAGCGGCAGGCCCTATGGAGGCTACACCTTC
NA	NA	TRBJ1-6	TRBV7-6	CASSVDSWNSPLHF	TGTGCCAGCAGCGTAGACAGCTGGAATTCACCCCTCCACTTT
NA	TRBD2	TRBJ2-1	TRBV6-1	CASSDPRNPREGYNEQFF	TGTGCCAGCAGTGATCCCAGGAACCCCCGGGAGGGCTACAATGAGCAGTTCTTC
NA	TRBD1	TRBJ1-6	TRBV27	CASSLSGQGYSPLHF	TGTGCCAGCAGTCTATCGGGACAGGGGTATTCACCCCTCCACTTT
once	TRBD2	TRBJ2-5	TRBV4-1	CASSRYLGSGVGIQETQYF	TGCGCCAGCAGCCGATACTTGGGCAGCGGGGTCGGGATTCAAGAGACCCAGTACTTC
NA	NA	TRBJ1-5	TRBV4-1	CASSRIQGGDQPQHF	TGCGCCAGCAGCCGTATACAGGGTGGCGATCAGCCCCAGCATTTT
NA	NA	TRBJ1-5	TRBV3-1/TRBV3-2	CASSQQNNQPQHF	TGTGCCAGCAGCCAACAGAACAATCAGCCCCAGCATTTT
NA	NA	TRBJ2-1	TRBV3-1/TRBV3-2	CASSPIRGSYNEQFF	TGTGCCAGCAGCCCCATTAGGGGGAGCTACAATGAGCAGTTCTTC
NA	NA	TRBJ2-5	TRBV6-6	CASLYGAREEETQYF	TGTGCCAGCCTTTACGGGGCCAGGGAGGAAGAGACCCAGTACTTC
NA	NA	TRBJ1-1	TRBV5-6	CASSLPLRTEAFF	TGTGCCAGCAGCCTACCCTTACGCACTGAAGCTTTCTTT
NA	TRBD1	TRBJ2-1	TRBV6-2/TRBV6-3	CASSKTGNGYNEQFF	TGTGCCAGCAGCAAGACAGGGAACGGGTACAATGAGCAGTTCTTC